The source of this TCR beta chain is a study of T cell repertoires in cytomegalovirus infection. Study details: It was the public TCR beta signatures that indicated both CMV infection and matching HLA type. Notes on the study in general: Identification of carriers of CMV plus the relevant HLA was performed using cumulative public TCR beta family frequency. The ex vivo response was dominated by HLA-C-restricted CMV-specific TCR beta clonotypes.

TCRdb analysed the reads with MiXCR anew, one entry per CDR3 protein. Of about 260,000 distinct CDR3 sequences in the sample, around 13% are singletons; the top ten hold around 9%. This CDR3 has 16 residues. V lost 7 bases and J lost 4; bases outside the gene matches: 14. Germline V gene data show CDR1 as PRHDT and CDR2 as FYEKMQ (reference sequence). There are a few counts of this clonotype. The antigen is unknown. The chain uses TRBV13 and TRBJ2-3; TRBD2 matches 7 bases. Input material: PBMCs. The clonotype originates from a human donor in good health (CMV status not recorded). Some clones in this sample may be carry-over from other donors' samples. For the CDR3, the DNA is TGTGCCAGCACAAGACCGCGGGGGTCCGTCCCAGATACGCAGTATTTT. It encodes CASTRPRGSVPDTQYF.